The T cell receptor beta chain described here comes from a study of Ad26.COV2.S vaccination and SARS-CoV-2 variants (dated by TCRdb to the early 2020s). Regarding the study in general: Vaccine-arm donors were drawn from COV1001, a multicentre, randomized, double-blind, placebo-controlled phase I-IIa trial of Ad26.COV2.S in healthy adults. Participants in the trial were split at random into five groups of five each, receiving low-dose or high-dose Ad26.COV2.S once or twice, or else placebo on both occasions. TCRbeta repertoire sequencing served as the tool for gauging how specific and how broad the SARS-CoV-2-reactive T cell receptors were following Ad26.COV2.S vaccination. Ad26.COV2.S was administered intramuscularly at a dose of 5x10^10 or 1x10^11 viral particles, either as one shot or as two shots given 56 days apart. The TCR-sequenced set comprised around 30 samples: approximately 20 Ad26.COV2.S vaccine recipients, 5 placebo recipients and 8 SARS-CoV-2 convalescent individuals. Throughout the experiments and outcome assessment, investigators stayed blinded to trial group allocation. Results the study describes overall, beyond this receptor: Comparing responses between vaccine doses or regimens was not something the study was powered to do. Non-spike TCR breadth was comparable between vaccine and placebo recipients, consistent with the vaccine containing only spike. Compared with placebo recipients, Ad26.COV2.S recipients showed higher spike-specific TCR breadth (P = 0.0014). The authors noted that total T cell responses may have been underestimated by the TCR breadth and depth analyses. Substantial breadth of spike-specific CD8+ and CD4+ T cell responses was reported after vaccination.

The immunoSEQ Assay was used to sequence TCRbeta CDR3 regions. After extraction, genomic DNA underwent amplification by bias-controlled multiplex PCR, followed by high-throughput sequencing. Per the authors' processing: To quantify the absolute abundance of each unique TCRbeta CDR3 region, sequences were collapsed and filtered. T cell fraction was estimated by normalizing TCRbeta template counts to usable DNA, which was measured by amplifying reference genes present in all nucleated cells. Repertoire TCRs were annotated as SARS-CoV-2-specific by exact matching of V gene, CDR3 amino acid sequence and J gene to a known reactive TCR set. The reference SARS-CoV-2 TCR set came from MIRA and was filtered for enrichment in COVID-19-positive ImmuneCODE repertoires, removing public or cross-reactive TCRs. Drawing on the MIRA antigens, annotated TCRs were analysed further at the level of specific ORF or position within ORF. Breadth was defined as annotated unique rearrangements over total unique productive rearrangements; depth was the summed frequency of those rearrangements. Group comparisons of TCR breadth used two-sided Wilcoxon rank-sum tests. Entries here come from immuneACCESS through TCRdb and include only in-frame sequences with V and J called. Some clones fail to appear in such tables; in the studies checked, an unresolved V gene covers under half of the shortfall, and the cause of the remainder is unknown. The DNA was the basis for D and trimming; V, J and clone size are from that table. In all, the sample holds approximately 410,000 clones, and approximately 87% of those were seen once. The top ten clonotypes cover approximately 4% of the sample.

Reading from cysteine to phenylalanine, the CDR3 counts 11 amino acids. The entry retains the CDR3 DNA only, 33 bases that are in frame from base 1. The germline V gene (reference sequence) yields DFQATT for CDR1 and SNEGSKA for CDR2. Deletion took 4 bases off V and 6 bases off J, with a span of 9 bases between the germline ends. Worth noting for this clone: What this receptor recognizes is not known. No base quality information exists; no much larger clone differs at one position.

Read against the paper, the sample's treatment or condition label means: some 20 received Ad26.COV2.S at low or high dose, single or two shots; about 5 received placebo; per-sample allocation not given. For vaccine and placebo recipients, repertoires were sequenced using samples collected on day 63 after the first injection. Cohort 1b enrolled 25 to 30 adults aged 18-55 years at a single site in Boston, USA, between 29 July and 7 August 2020. Ad26.COV2.S was a replication-incompetent adenovirus type 26 vector expressing a prefusion-stabilized SARS-CoV-2 spike protein from the original Wuhan strain.

In this chain, TRBV20-1 is recombined with TRBJ1-2; the D gene cannot be resolved reliably. Sample: peripheral blood, taken in a trial of Ad26.COV2.S vaccine versus placebo. The source is a person aged 18 to 65 who received the Ad26.COV2.S COVID-19 vaccine or a placebo. The CDR3: CSAIQLDGYTF. The sequenced DNA is TGCAGTGCTATACAGCTTGATGGCTACACCTTC.